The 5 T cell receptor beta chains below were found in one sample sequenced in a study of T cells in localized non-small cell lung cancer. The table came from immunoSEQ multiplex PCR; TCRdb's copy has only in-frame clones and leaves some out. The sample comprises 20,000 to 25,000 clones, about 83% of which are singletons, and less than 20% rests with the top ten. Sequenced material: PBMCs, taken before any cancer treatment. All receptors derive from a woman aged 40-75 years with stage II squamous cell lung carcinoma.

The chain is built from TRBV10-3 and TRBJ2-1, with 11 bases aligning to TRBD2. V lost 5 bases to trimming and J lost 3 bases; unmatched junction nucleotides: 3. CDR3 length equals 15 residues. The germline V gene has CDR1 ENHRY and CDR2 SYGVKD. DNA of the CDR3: TGTGCCATCAGTACTAGCGGGAGTAACTACAATGAGCAGTTCTTC. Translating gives CAISTSGSNYNEQFF.

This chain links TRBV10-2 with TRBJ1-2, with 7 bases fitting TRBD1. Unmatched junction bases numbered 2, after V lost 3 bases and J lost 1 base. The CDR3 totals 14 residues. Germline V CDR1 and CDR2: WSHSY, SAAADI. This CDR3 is CASSEGGLNYGYTF. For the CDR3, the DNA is TGCGCCAGCAGTGAAGGGGGCCTTAACTATGGCTACACCTTC.

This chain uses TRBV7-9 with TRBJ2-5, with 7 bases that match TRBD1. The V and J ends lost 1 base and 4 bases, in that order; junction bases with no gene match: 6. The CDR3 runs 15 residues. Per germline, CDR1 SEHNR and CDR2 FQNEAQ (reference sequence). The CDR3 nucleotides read TGTGCCAGCAGCTTAGAAAGGGGGCACGGAGAGACCCAGTACTTC. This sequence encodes CASSLERGHGETQYF.

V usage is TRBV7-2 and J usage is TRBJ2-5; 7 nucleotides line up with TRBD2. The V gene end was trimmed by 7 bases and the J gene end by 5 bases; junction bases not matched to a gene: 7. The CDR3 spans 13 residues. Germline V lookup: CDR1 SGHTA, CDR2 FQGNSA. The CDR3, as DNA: TGTGCCAGCACCCACCGGACTAGGGAGACCCAGTACTTC. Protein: CASTHRTRETQYF.

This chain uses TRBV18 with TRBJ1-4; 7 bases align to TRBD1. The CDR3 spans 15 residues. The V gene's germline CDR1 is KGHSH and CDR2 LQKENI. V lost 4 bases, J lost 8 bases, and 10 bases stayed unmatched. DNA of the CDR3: TGTGCCAGCTCACTCAACCCCGGACAGGAGGAAAAACTGTTTTTT. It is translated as CASSLNPGQEEKLFF.